This T cell receptor (beta chain) was retrieved from a study of cytomegalovirus exposure and HLA in healthy donors. Study-wide results and limits: TCR beta chain V- and J-gene trimming was linked, in a later analysis, to a missense variant in DCLRE1C.

Comment on this clone: The antigen is unknown.

The PCR was carried out with 60 Vbeta primers and 13 Jbeta primers. Assay used: immunoSEQ multiplex PCR; TCRdb lists only in-frame clones, some missing. The table for this sample gives just under 80,000 clones. The sequence was obtained from a man aged 18 to 30 in good health and CMV-seropositive. Sequenced material: PBMCs.

The CDR3 DNA reads TGTGCCAGCAGGGTAACTAGCGGGAGGGATTGGCTTGCCGGGGAGCTGTTTTTT. Translation: CASRVTSGRDWLAGELFF. The chain combines TRBV28 with TRBJ2-2; 13 nucleotides agree with TRBD2. V lost 6 bases, J lost 6 bases, and 13 bases stayed unmatched. CDR3 length: 18 amino acids. Per germline, CDR1 MDHEN and CDR2 SYDVKM.